The 29 T cell receptor beta chains presented below share a single source sample, sequenced in a study of T cell repertoires in cytomegalovirus infection. Their target antigens are unknown. A single record per CDR3 protein comes from TCRdb applying MiXCR to the reads. Here the sample spans under 130,000 distinct CDR3 sequences, roughly 41% being singletons. The sequencing here drew on CD8+ T cells from cultured PBMCs, taken from culture after CMV antigen stimulation. Receptors were obtained from a human donor in good health (CMV status not recorded). Some clones in this sample may be carry-over from other donors' samples.

A word on this clonotype: The DNA is left out, because the CDR3 cannot be placed on it with certainty; the CDR3 is given as TCRdb lists it. The chain uses TRBV12-3 or TRBV12-4 and TRBJ2-5; the DNA was not used to check the table's D call, TRBD2. Termini included, the CDR3 measures 17 amino acids. CDR3 loop: CASSSSRGGPRDQTQYF.

In this sample, this clonotype turned up many times. The CDR3 DNA sequence: TGTGCCAGCAGCCCGAACCTTCGGAACACCGGGGAGCTGTTTTTT. Amino acid sequence: CASSPNLRNTGELFF. The chain carries TRBV7-9 and TRBJ2-2; D is unresolved. This CDR3 has 15 amino acids. Per germline, CDR1 SEHNR and CDR2 FQNEAQ (reference sequence). Trimming stripped 5 bases from V and 1 base from J, with 11 bases between.

The genes are TRBV4-1 and TRBJ1-1; D is uncertain. This CDR3 region has 12 residues. Trimming cost V 2 bases and J 5 bases, with 6 bases left between them. Germline-derived CDR1 and CDR2 are MGHRA and YSYEKL. This chain's CDR3 is CASSQLETEAFF. As DNA, the CDR3 is TGCGCCAGCAGCCAACTAGAAACTGAAGCTTTCTTT.

The chain joins TRBV27 to TRBJ2-7; weak D call: TRBD1 (5 bases). The V and J ends lost 3 bases and 3 bases respectively, with 12 bases between them. The CDR3 spans 14 residues. CDR1 MNHEY and CDR2 SMNVEV come from the germline V gene (reference sequence). The CDR3 bases are TGTGCCAGCAGTTTGGCCCAGGGCCGCTACGAGCAGTACTTC. It codes for CASSLAQGRYEQYF.

This clonotype was recorded a few times. The chain links TRBV6-5 to TRBJ2-1, with D unclear. The V end lost 0 bases, the J end lost 3 bases, and 6 bases lay between the germline ends. CDR3 length equals 14 residues. Germline lookup yields CDR1 MNHEY and CDR2 SVGAGI. The CDR3 bases are TGTGCCAGCAGTTACTCGAGCAGCTACAATGAGCAGTTCTTC. Translated, it gives CASSYSSSYNEQFF.

The chain carries TRBV7-3 and TRBJ2-4; 8 bases match TRBD1. Germline V CDR1 and CDR2: SGHTA, FQGTGA. This CDR3 spans 16 amino acids. V shed 2 bases, J shed 0 bases, and the junction held 3 bases outside the gene matches. This CDR3 reads CASSLGTGLAKNIQYF. CDR3 in DNA: TGTGCCAGCAGCTTAGGGACAGGACTAGCCAAAAACATTCAGTACTTC.

This clonotype was detected many times. The CDR3 loop is CASSSAGLSSYNEQFF. CDR3 nucleotide sequence: TGTGCCAGCAGCTCAGCGGGGTTGAGCTCCTACAATGAGCAGTTCTTC. The V and J genes are TRBV12-3 or TRBV12-4 and TRBJ2-1; 7 bases align to TRBD2. Unmatched junction bases numbered 8, after V lost 6 bases and J lost 0 bases. CDR3 length: 16 residues.

This clonotype was seen ten or more times. The chain couples TRBV27 to TRBJ1-1; 8 bases agree with TRBD1. The V and J ends lost 5 bases and 4 bases, in that order; junction bases with no gene match: 6. The V gene's germline CDR1 is MNHEY and CDR2 SMNVEV (reference sequence). The CDR3 consists of 14 residues. CDR3 in DNA: TGTGCCAGCAGTCCGAGGACAGGGCTCACTGAAGCTTTCTTT. As protein: CASSPRTGLTEAFF.

The V and J genes are TRBV15 and TRBJ2-1; the D call may be TRBD1 or TRBD2 (5 bases each). The CDR3 totals 16 residues. V lost 1 base and J 0 bases, leaving 10 bases between the germline ends. Per the germline V gene, CDR1 is LNHNV and CDR2 is YYDKDF (reference sequence). CDR3 nucleotide sequence: TGTGCCACCAGCAGAGGGGCAGGGAGCTCCTACAATGAGCAGTTCTTC. Protein: CATSRGAGSSYNEQFF.

The chain joins TRBV19 to TRBJ1-1, with 7 bases lining up with TRBD1. CDR3 length: 14 residues. Germline CDR1 reads LNHDA; CDR2 reads SQIVND (reference sequence). With 3 bases clipped from V and 5 bases from J, the junction kept 6 bases outside the gene matches. The DNA for the CDR3 is TGTGCCAGTAGTATCATCAGGGGGGGAACTGAAGCTTTCTTT. Translating gives CASSIIRGGTEAFF.

The chain joins TRBV11-2 to TRBJ1-4; D remains ambiguous. Trimming left V 2 bases short and J 7 bases short, with 14 bases between. Germline V gives CDR1 SGHAT, CDR2 FQNNGV. The CDR3 runs 15 residues. The CDR3 reads CASSLFHSGAEKLFF. The CDR3 nucleotides are TGTGCCAGCAGCTTATTCCACTCCGGAGCTGAAAAACTGTTTTTT.

This clonotype was picked up many times. This sequence joins TRBV7-9 and TRBJ2-5, with TRBD2 matching 10 bases. This CDR3 has 18 amino acids. Germline V gives CDR1 SEHNR, CDR2 FQNEAQ (reference sequence). With 5 bases clipped from V and 5 bases from J, the junction kept 17 bases outside the gene matches. The CDR3: CASSPGSALAGVEETQYF. Written as DNA, the CDR3 is TGTGCCAGCAGCCCCGGTAGTGCGCTAGCGGGGGTCGAGGAGACCCAGTACTTC.

This clonotype was picked up a small number of times. The chain uses TRBV7-9 and TRBJ2-2; D is possibly TRBD1 or TRBD2 (6 bases each). Per germline, CDR1 SEHNR and CDR2 FQNEAQ (reference sequence). This CDR3 spans 15 amino acids. The V end lost 5 bases, the J end lost 2 bases, and 12 bases lay between the germline ends. The CDR3 nucleotides read TGTGCCAGCAGCCGAGGGGGGTCAAACACCGGGGAGCTGTTTTTT. Translating it yields CASSRGGSNTGELFF.

This clonotype has just a few counts. This chain joins TRBV7-4 and TRBJ1-1, with D perhaps matching TRBD1 (6 bases). The V gene's germline CDR1 is SGHVT and CDR2 SQSDAQ. There are 17 residues in the CDR3. Trimming left V 1 base short and J 1 base short, with 16 bases between. The CDR3 DNA reads as TGTGCCAGCAGCTTAGATAGCTGGGACACTACGAACACTGAAGCTTTCTTT. Translated: CASSLDSWDTTNTEAFF. The variable domain in full, with the rest retrieved from reference TRBV7-4 and TRBJ1-1, is GAGVSQSPRYKVAKRGRDVALRCDSISGHVTLYWYRQTLGQGSEVLTYSQSDAQRDKSGRPSGRFSAERPERSVSTLKIQRTEQGDSAVYLCASSLDSWDTTNTEAFFGQGTRLTVV.

This sequence joins TRBV12-3 or TRBV12-4 and TRBJ2-1, with 9 bases aligning to TRBD2. J was trimmed by 8 bases and V by 4 bases; bases with no gene match: 6. The CDR3 consists of 14 residues. As DNA, the CDR3 is TGTGCCAGCAGTTGGCGGGGGGGCCTCCATGAGCAGTTCTTC. It translates to CASSWRGGLHEQFF.

This clonotype was seen a few times. The gene calls are TRBV12-3 or TRBV12-4 and TRBJ2-1; TRBD2 matches at 8 bases. V lost 5 bases to trimming and J lost 8 bases; unmatched junction nucleotides: 8. This CDR3 is built from 14 residues. CDR3 protein: CASSPGGATDEQFF. CDR3 nucleotide sequence: TGTGCCAGCAGTCCCGGGGGGGCCACCGATGAGCAGTTCTTC.

This clonotype appeared a few times. The gene calls are TRBV7-6 and TRBJ2-1, with a possible D match to TRBD2 (6 bases). The CDR3 is 15 amino acids. Germline assignment: CDR1 SGHVS and CDR2 FNYEAQ. The V gene lost 5 bases and the J gene lost 5 bases, with 16 bases spanning the gap. The CDR3 loop is CASSLRGSSDNEQFF. CDR3 coding DNA: TGTGCCAGCAGCCTACGGGGGAGTTCTGACAATGAGCAGTTCTTC.

V gene TRBV27 combines with J gene TRBJ2-7; unclear D gene. Trimming removed 2 bases at V and 0 bases at J, with 8 bases between. Germline CDR1 MNHEY, CDR2 SMNVEV (reference sequence). The CDR3 totals 14 residues. CDR3 nucleotides: TGTGCCAGCAGTTTAGTTTTGAGCTCCTACGAGCAGTACTTC. Translating gives CASSLVLSSYEQYF.

The chain is built from TRBV27 and TRBJ2-2; D possibly corresponds to TRBD2 (6 bases). CDR3 length equals 15 residues. Germline CDR1 and CDR2: MNHEY and SMNVEV (reference sequence). The V and J ends lost 1 base and 0 bases respectively, with 6 bases between them. The CDR3 DNA is TGTGCCAGCAGTTTATTAGCGGCGAACACCGGGGAGCTGTTTTTT. Its protein product is CASSLLAANTGELFF.

The V gene is TRBV7-6, the J gene TRBJ2-5, with 7 bases fitting TRBD1. Germline-derived CDR1 and CDR2 are SGHVS and FNYEAQ. CDR3 length equals 19 residues. J was trimmed by 5 bases and V by 5 bases; bases with no gene match: 23. The CDR3 DNA reads TGTGCCAGCAGCCCTAGTGCCCTCCTTCTTACAGGGGTTGGGGAGACCCAGTACTTC. Translation: CASSPSALLLTGVGETQYF.

V gene TRBV5-1 combines with J gene TRBJ1-1; 7 bases align to TRBD1. This CDR3 contains 14 residues. Germline V gene data show CDR1 as SGHRS and CDR2 as YFSETQ. With 4 bases clipped from V and 2 bases from J, the junction kept 5 bases outside the gene matches. The CDR3 sequence: CASSPWTGNTEAFF. The CDR3 region has the DNA TGCGCCAGCAGCCCCTGGACAGGCAACACTGAAGCTTTCTTT.

The table lists this clonotype with a few counts. The chain links TRBV5-5 to TRBJ1-3; D perhaps matches TRBD1 (5 bases). The germline V gene encodes CDR1 SGHKS and CDR2 YYEKEE (reference sequence). This CDR3 has 13 residues. With 5 bases removed from V and 4 bases from J, the gap between germline ends came to 10 bases. CDR3 DNA: TGTGCCAGCAGGCTGGCAGGGGGAAACACCATATATTTT. Amino acid sequence: CASRLAGGNTIYF.

This clonotype was seen more than once but under ten times. The chain links TRBV7-4 to TRBJ2-7, with 9 bases aligning to TRBD2. J lost 5 bases, V lost 5 bases, and 7 bases had no gene match. CDR1 is SGHVT, CDR2 SQSDAQ, per germline. The CDR3 loop spans 14 amino acids. CDR3 coding DNA: TGTGCCAGCAGCCCGGGACTAGCTCCCAACGAGCAGTACTTC. It specifies CASSPGLAPNEQYF.

The rearrangement uses TRBV6-5 and TRBJ2-1; 11 positions match TRBD2. Per the germline V gene, CDR1 is MNHEY and CDR2 is SVGAGI. The CDR3 length is 17 residues. With 5 bases clipped from V and 6 bases from J, the junction kept 12 bases outside the gene matches. The CDR3 sequence: CASSTLPGTSGLNEQFF. The CDR3 nucleotides read TGTGCCAGCAGTACCCTTCCCGGGACTAGCGGCCTCAATGAGCAGTTCTTC.

The chain links TRBV7-6 to TRBJ2-1, with a possible D match to TRBD1 (6 bases). Germline V CDR1 and CDR2: SGHVS, FNYEAQ. Trimming pared 5 bases from V and 5 bases from J, leaving 10 bases between. The CDR3 runs 13 residues. The chain's CDR3 is CASSRDIDNEQFF. DNA for the CDR3: TGTGCCAGCAGCCGGGACATAGACAATGAGCAGTTCTTC.

The V call is TRBV25-1, the J call TRBJ1-5; no clear D. Germline V gene sequence: CDR1 MGHDK, CDR2 SYGVNS. The CDR3 runs 14 residues. V was pared by 4 bases and J by 4 bases, with 11 bases between. As DNA, the CDR3 is TGTGCCAGCAGTGTTGCAGGATTTAATCAGCCCCAGCATTTT. As protein: CASSVAGFNQPQHF.

The chain has TRBV28 and TRBJ2-1; 8 bases are a match to TRBD1. CDR3 size: 15 residues. V dropped 3 bases and J dropped 7; count of bases not matched to a gene: 8. Germline values: CDR1 MDHEN, CDR2 SYDVKM. The CDR3 reads CASSFQDRVGNEQFF. CDR3 nucleotides: TGTGCCAGCAGTTTTCAGGACAGGGTTGGTAATGAGCAGTTCTTC. The full variable domain, rest sourced from reference TRBV28 and TRBJ2-1, is DVKVTQSSRYLVKRTGEKVFLECVQDMDHENMFWYRQDPGLGLRLIYFSYDVKMKEKGDIPEGYSVSREKKERFSLILESASTNQTSMYLCASSFQDRVGNEQFFGPGTRLTVL.

V usage is TRBV29-1 and J usage is TRBJ2-1; D may match TRBD1 or TRBD2 (5 bases each). From germline, CDR1 is SQVTM and CDR2 ANQGSEA. The CDR3 contains 14 residues. The germline V and J ends were trimmed by 3 bases and 3 bases, with 12 bases remaining between them. DNA of the CDR3: TGCAGCGTTGATGACGGGGCCAGCTACAATGAGCAGTTCTTC. It translates to CSVDDGASYNEQFF.

This clonotype was counted a few times. This chain links TRBV7-6 with TRBJ2-1, with 12 bases identical to TRBD2. This CDR3 contains 16 residues. Germline-derived CDR1 and CDR2 are SGHVS and FNYEAQ. With 2 bases clipped from V and 8 bases from J, the junction kept 7 bases outside the gene matches. The CDR3 bases are TGTGCCAGCAGCTTACAGACTAGCGGGGGAGGGGATGAGCAGTTCTTC. Translated, it gives CASSLQTSGGGDEQFF.